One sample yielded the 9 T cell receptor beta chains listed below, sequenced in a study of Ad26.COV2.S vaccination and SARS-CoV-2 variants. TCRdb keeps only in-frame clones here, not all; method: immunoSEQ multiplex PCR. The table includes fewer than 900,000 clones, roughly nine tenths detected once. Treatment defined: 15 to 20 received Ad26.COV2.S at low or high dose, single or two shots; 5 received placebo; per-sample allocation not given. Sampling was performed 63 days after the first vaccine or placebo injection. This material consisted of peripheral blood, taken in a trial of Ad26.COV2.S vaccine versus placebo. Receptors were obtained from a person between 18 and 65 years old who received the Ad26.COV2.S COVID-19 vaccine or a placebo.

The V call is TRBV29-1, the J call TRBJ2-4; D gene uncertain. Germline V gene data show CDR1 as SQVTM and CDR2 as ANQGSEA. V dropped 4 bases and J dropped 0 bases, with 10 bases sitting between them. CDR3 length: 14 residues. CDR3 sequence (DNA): TGCAGCGTTGTCGTCAGTCTAGCCAAAAACATTCAGTACTTC. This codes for CSVVVSLAKNIQYF.

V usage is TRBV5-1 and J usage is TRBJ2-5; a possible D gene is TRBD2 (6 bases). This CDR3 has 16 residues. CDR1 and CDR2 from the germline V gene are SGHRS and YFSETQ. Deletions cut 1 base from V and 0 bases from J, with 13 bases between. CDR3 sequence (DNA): TGCGCCAGCAGCTTGTTATTAGCGGAGTACCAAGAGACCCAGTACTTC. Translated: CASSLLLAEYQETQYF.

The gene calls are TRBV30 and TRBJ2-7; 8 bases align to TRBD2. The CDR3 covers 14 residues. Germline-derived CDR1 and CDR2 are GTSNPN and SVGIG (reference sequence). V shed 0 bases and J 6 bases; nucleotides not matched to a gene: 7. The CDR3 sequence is CAWSVGREVGEQYF. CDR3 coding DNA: TGTGCCTGGAGTGTTGGGCGGGAGGTAGGCGAGCAGTACTTC.

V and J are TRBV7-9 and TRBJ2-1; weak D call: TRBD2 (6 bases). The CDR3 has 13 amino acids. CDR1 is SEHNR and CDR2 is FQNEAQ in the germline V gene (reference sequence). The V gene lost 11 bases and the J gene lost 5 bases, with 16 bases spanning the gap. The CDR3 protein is CAGGRSGHNEQFF. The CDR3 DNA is TGTGCCGGGGGGAGGTCAGGGCACAATGAGCAGTTCTTC.

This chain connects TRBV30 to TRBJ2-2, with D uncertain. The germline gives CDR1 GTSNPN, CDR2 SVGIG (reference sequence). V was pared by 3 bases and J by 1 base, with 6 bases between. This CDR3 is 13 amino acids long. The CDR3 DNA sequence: TGTGCCTGGAGATGGGGGAACACCGGGGAGCTGTTTTTT. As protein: CAWRWGNTGELFF. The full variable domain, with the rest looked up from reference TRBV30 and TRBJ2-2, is SQTIHQWPATLVQPVGSPLSLECTVEGTSNPNLYWYRQAAGRGLQLLFYSVGIGQISSEVPQNLSASRPQDRQFILSSKKLLLSDSGFYLCAWRWGNTGELFFGEGSRLTVL.

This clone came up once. The CDR3: CASSQTGAARSGANVLTF. The CDR3 region has the DNA TGCGCCAGCAGCCAAACAGGGGCCGCCCGCTCTGGGGCCAACGTCCTGACTTTC. The J gene is TRBJ2-6, the V gene TRBV4-3; 7 bases are shared with TRBD1. Trimming at V came to 2 bases and at J to 0 bases, leaving 7 bases not matched to a gene. Germline V gene data show CDR1 as LGHNA and CDR2 as YSLEER. The CDR3 runs to 18 residues.

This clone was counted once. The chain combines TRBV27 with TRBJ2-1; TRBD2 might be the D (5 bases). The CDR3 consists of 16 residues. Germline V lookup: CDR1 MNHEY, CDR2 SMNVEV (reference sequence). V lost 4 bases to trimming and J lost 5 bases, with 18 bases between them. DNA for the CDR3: TGTGCCAGCAGTTCGCGGGCGAGTTCGTTCAACAATGAGCAGTTCTTC. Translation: CASSSRASSFNNEQFF.

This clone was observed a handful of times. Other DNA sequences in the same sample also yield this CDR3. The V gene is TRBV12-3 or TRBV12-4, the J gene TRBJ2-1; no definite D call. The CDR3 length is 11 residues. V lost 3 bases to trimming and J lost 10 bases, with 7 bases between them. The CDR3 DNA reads TGTGCCAGCAGTTTGGGTTACGAGCAGTTCTTC. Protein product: CASSLGYEQFF.

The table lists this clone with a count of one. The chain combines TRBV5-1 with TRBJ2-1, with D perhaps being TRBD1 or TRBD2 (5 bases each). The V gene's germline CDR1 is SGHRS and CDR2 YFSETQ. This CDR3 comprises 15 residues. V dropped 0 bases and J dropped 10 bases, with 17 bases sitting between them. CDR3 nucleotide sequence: TGCGCCAGCAGCTTGGCGGGGCTAGGGAAGGTCGAGCAGTTCTTC. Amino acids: CASSLAGLGKVEQFF.